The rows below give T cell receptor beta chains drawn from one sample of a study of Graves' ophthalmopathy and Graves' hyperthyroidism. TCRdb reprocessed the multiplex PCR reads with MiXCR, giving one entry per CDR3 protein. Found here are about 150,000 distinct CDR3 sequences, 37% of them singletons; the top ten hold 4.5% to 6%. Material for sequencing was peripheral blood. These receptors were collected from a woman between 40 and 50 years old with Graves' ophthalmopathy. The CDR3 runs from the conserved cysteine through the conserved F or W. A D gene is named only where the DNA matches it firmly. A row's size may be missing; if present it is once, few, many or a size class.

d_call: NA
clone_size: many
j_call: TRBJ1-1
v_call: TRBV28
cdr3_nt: TGTGCCAGCAGTATACACCCGGGACAAACTGAAGCTTTCTTT
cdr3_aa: CASSIHPGQTEAFF

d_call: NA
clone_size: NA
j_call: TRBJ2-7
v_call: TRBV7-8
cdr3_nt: TGTGCCAGCAGCTTAGAAGGGGCAGGGGCCTACGAGCAGTACTTC
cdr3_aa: CASSLEGAGAYEQYF

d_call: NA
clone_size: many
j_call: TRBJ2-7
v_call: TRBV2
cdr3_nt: TGTGCCAGCCCGACTAGTTCCGAGCAGTACTTC
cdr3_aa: CASPTSSEQYF

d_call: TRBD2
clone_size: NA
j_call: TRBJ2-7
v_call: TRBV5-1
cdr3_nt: TGCGCCAGCAGCCCAGGACTAGCGGGAGACAATGGGAGCGAGCAGTACTTC
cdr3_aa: CASSPGLAGDNGSEQYF

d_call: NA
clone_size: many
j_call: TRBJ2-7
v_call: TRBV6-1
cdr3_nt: TGTGCCAGCAGTGAGTTGGGCAGTCAGGACGCTGGCCTCTTC
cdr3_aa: CASSELGSQDAGLF

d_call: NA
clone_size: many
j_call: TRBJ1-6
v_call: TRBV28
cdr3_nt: TGTGCCAGCAGTTTGTTACAGGACGCCTATAATTCACCCCTCCACTTT
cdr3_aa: CASSLLQDAYNSPLHF

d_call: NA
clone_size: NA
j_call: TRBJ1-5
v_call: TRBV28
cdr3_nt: TGTGCCAGCAGCCTAGGGCGAGGCCCTAATCAGCCCCAGCATTTT
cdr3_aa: CASSLGRGPNQPQHF

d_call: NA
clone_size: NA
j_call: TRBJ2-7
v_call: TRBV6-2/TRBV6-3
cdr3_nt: TGTGCCAGCAGTTCTTCTGGGACCTTCCCACCCGAGCAGTACTTC
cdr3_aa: CASSSSGTFPPEQYF

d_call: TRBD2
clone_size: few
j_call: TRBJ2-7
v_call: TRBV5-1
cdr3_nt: TGCGCCAGCAGCTTGGCGGGAGGTCACGACGAGCAGTACTTC
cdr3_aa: CASSLAGGHDEQYF

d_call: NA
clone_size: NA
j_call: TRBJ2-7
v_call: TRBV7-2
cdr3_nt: TGTGCCAGCAGCTTAGTGGTGGGCCCCTCCTACGAGCAGTACTTC
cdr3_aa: CASSLVVGPSYEQYF

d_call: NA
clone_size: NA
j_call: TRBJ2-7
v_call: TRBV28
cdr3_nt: TGTGCCAGCAGTTTAGGGGGCAGGGGAGCCTACGAGCAGTACTTC
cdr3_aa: CASSLGGRGAYEQYF

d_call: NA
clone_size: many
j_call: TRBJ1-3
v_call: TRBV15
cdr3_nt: TGTGCCACCAGCAGCAGGGTGGTGAACACCATATATTTT
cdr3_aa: CATSSRVVNTIYF

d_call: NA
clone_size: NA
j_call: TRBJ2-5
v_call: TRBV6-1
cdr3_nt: TGTGCCAGCAGTCCCCAGTTCGTGGGACTGAGCGATCAAGAGACCCAGTACTTC
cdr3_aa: CASSPQFVGLSDQETQYF

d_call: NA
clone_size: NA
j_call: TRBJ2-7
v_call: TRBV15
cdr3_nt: TGTGCCACAGCAGGGACGTACAACTACGAGCAGTACTTC
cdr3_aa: CATAGTYNYEQYF

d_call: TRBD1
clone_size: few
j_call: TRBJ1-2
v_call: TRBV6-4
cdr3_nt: TGTGCCAGCAGTGAGCAGGGGGTGTATGGCTACACCTTC
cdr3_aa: CASSEQGVYGYTF

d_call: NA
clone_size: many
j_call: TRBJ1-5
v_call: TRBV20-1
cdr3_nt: TGCAGTGCTAGTACAGTGGGTGGGGATGGCAATCAGCCCCAGCATTTT
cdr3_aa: CSASTVGGDGNQPQHF

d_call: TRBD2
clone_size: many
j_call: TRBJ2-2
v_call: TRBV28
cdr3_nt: TGTGCCAGCAGTGTCCCGGGACTAGCGGGGGGGACGAACACCGGGGAGCTGTTTTTT
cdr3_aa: CASSVPGLAGGTNTGELFF

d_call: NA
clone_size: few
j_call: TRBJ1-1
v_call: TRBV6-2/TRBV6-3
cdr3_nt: TGTGCCAGCAGGTCTGTTAGGGACGGCGTGACGGGTGAAGCTTTCTTT
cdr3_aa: CASRSVRDGVTGEAFF

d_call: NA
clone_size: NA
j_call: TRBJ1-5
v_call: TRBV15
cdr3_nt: TGTGCCACCAGCATGGGGTTAAATCAGCCCCAGCATTTT
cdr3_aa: CATSMGLNQPQHF

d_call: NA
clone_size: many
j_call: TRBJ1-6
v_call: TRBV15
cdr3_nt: TGTGCCACCAGCCCACACAGGGATTCACCCCTCCACTTT
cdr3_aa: CATSPHRDSPLHF

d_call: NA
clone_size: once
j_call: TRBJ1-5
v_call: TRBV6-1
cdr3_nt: TGTGCCAGCAGTCCCCGGAGGCGCAGCAATCAGCCCCAGCATTTT
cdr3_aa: CASSPRRRSNQPQHF

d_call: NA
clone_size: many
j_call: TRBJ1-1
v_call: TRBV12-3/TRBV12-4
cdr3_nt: TGTGCCACCCAGGAGAACACTGAAGCTTTCTTT
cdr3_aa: CATQENTEAFF

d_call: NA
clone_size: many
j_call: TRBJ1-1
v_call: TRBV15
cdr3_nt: TGTGCCACCAGCAGAGGTTTCACTGAAGCTTTCTTT
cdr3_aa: CATSRGFTEAFF

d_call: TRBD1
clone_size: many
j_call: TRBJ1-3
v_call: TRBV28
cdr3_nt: TGTGCCAGCAGCTCCTGGGGGACAGCCTCTGGAAACACCATATATTTT
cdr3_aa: CASSSWGTASGNTIYF

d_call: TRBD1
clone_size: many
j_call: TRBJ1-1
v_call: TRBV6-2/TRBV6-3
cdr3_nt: TGTGCCAGCACCCTCTACGGGACAGGTTTTTCTGAAGCTTTCTTT
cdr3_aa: CASTLYGTGFSEAFF

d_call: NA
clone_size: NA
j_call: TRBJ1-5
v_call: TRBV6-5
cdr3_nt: TGTGCCAGCAGTTACTCGGCGGGCCAGCCCCAGCATTTT
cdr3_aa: CASSYSAGQPQHF

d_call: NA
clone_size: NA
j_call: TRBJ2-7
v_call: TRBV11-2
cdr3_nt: TGTGCCAGCAGCTTATTCCCTAGCGCGGGCTCCTACGAGCAGTACTTC
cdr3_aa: CASSLFPSAGSYEQYF

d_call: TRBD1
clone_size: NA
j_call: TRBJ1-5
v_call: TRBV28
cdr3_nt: TGTGCCAGCAGTCCCGGACAGGGCACTCAGCCCCAGCATTTT
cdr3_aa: CASSPGQGTQPQHF

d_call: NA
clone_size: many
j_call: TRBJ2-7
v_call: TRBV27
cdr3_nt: TGTGCCAGCAGTTTCAAGGACGCAGCCTACGAGCAGTACTTC
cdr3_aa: CASSFKDAAYEQYF

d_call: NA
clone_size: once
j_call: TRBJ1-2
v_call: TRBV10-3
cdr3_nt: TGTGCCATCAGTGACCAAAACAGGGATTGGGGCTACACCTTC
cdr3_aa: CAISDQNRDWGYTF

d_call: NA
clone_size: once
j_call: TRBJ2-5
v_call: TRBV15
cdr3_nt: TGTGCCACCAGCAGATCCAGGGGTGGAGAGACCCAGTACTTC
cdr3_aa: CATSRSRGGETQYF

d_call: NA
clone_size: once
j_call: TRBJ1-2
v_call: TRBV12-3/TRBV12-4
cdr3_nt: TGTGCCAGCAGTTTAGCTAAGTCCTATGGCTACACCTTC
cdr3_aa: CASSLAKSYGYTF

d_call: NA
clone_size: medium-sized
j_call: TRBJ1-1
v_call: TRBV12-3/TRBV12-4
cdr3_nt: TGTGCCAGCAGTCTGGGCCCTAACACTGAAGCTTTCTTT
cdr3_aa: CASSLGPNTEAFF

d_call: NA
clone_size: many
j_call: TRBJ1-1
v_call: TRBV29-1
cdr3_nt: TGCAGCGTTTCTAATTTACGAGAAGCTTTCTTT
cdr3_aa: CSVSNLREAFF

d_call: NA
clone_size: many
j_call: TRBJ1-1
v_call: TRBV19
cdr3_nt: TGTGCCAGTAGTATAAGCACGAACACTGAAGCTTTCTTT
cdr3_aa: CASSISTNTEAFF

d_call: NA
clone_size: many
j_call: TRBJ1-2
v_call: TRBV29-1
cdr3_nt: TGCAGCGTATCGACCGGGACGCTCTATGGCTACACCTTC
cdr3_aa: CSVSTGTLYGYTF

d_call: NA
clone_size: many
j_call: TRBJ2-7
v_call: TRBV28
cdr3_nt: TGTGCCAGCAGTTTTTCTGGCGGGGTTACCTACGAGCAGTACTTC
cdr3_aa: CASSFSGGVTYEQYF

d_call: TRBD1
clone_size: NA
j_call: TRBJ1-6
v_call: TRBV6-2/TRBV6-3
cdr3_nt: TGTGCCAGCAGTTATTCCGGGACAGGGGCCTCACCCCTCCACTTT
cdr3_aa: CASSYSGTGASPLHF

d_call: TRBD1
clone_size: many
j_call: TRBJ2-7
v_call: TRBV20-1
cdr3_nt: TGCAGTGCTAGAGAGGCAGGGGGTTTATCCGAGCAGTACTTC
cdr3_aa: CSAREAGGLSEQYF

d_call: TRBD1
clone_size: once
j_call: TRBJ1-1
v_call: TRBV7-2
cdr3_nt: TGTGCCAGCAGCGCTGACAGGGGTTCTTGGACTGAAGCTTTCTTT
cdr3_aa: CASSADRGSWTEAFF

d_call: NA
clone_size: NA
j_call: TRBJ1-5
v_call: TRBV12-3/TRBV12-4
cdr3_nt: TGTGCCAGCAGCAATAATGGTGCACAGAGCAATCAGCCCCAGCATTTT
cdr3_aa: CASSNNGAQSNQPQHF

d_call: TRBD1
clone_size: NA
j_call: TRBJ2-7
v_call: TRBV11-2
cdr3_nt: TGTGCCAGCAGCACCGACAGGGGGAACTACGAGCAGTACTTC
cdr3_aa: CASSTDRGNYEQYF

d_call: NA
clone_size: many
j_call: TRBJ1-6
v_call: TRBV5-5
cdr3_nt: TGTGCCAGCAGCTTGGGTAATTCACCCCTCCACTTT
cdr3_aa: CASSLGNSPLHF

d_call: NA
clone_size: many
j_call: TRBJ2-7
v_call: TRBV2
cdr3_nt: TGTGCCAGCAGTGCCGGAGCCAGCGGCCAGCTGCTGAACTTC
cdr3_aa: CASSAGASGQLLNF

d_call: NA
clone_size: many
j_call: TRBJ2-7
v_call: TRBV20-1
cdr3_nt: TGCAGTGCTAGAGGGAACTCCTTGGGCGAGCAGTACTTC
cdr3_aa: CSARGNSLGEQYF

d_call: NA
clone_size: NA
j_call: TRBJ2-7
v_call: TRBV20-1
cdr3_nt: TGCAGTGCCGAGAAAGCGGGGACAGTACCCTACGAGCAGTACTTC
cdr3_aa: CSAEKAGTVPYEQYF

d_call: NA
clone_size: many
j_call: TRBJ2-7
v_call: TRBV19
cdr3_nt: TGTGCCAGTAGTGCACCGGGACCTGAGCAGTACTTC
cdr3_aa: CASSAPGPEQYF

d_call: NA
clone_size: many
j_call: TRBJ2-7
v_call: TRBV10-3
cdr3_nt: TGTGCCATCAGGGGGGGTTACGAGCAGTACTTC
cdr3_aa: CAIRGGYEQYF

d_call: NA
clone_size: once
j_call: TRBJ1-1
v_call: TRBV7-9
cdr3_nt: TGTGCCAGCAGCTTAAGCCCTGGGACTGAAGCTTTCTTT
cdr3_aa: CASSLSPGTEAFF

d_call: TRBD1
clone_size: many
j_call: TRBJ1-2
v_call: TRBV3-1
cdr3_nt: TGTGCCAGCAGCCAAAATCGCCCGGGACAGGCCGCTAACTATGGCTACACCTTC
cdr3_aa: CASSQNRPGQAANYGYTF

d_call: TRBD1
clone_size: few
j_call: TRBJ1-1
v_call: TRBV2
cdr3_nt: TGTGCCAGCAGTTGGACAGGGGTAAGGAACACTGAAGCTTTCTTT
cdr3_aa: CASSWTGVRNTEAFF

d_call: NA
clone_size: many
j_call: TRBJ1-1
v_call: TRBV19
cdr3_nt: TGTGCCAGTGGGACATTATCCACTGAAGCTTTCTTT
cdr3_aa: CASGTLSTEAFF

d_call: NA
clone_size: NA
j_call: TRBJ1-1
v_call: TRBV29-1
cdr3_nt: TGCAGCGCTCTTCGTCTCGGGAACACTGAAGCTTTCTTT
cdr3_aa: CSALRLGNTEAFF

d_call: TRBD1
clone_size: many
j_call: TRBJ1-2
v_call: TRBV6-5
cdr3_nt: TGTGCCACACGGCCCGGGACAGGGGTCAACTATGGCTACACCTTC
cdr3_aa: CATRPGTGVNYGYTF

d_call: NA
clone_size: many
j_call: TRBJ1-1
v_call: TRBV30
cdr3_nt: TGTGCCTGGACGGCGCGGCAGGCGCTCGAAGCTTTCTTT
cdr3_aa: CAWTARQALEAFF

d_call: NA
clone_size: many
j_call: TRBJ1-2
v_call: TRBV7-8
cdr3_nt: TGTGCCAGCAGCCAAACCCAGGGTATTTGGACACCCGTTTCTGGCTACACCTTC
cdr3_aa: CASSQTQGIWTPVSGYTF